The rows below give T cell receptor beta chains drawn from one sample of a study of blood T cells in healthy people across ages. TCRdb redid the calling of the 5' RACE reads with MiXCR, one entry per CDR3 protein. The sample carries about 640,000 distinct CDR3 sequences, about 54% recorded once. The sample was blood. The receptors come from a man aged 60 to 69 in good health. The CDR3 runs from the conserved cysteine through the conserved F or W. Each record gives: J gene, V gene, D gene, clone size, CDR3 protein, CDR3 DNA. The D gene is left open where the match is weak. The listing skips clone size in some rows; elsewhere it reads once, few, many or a size class.

J gene: TRBJ2-5
V gene: TRBV5-6
D gene: NA
clone size: NA
CDR3 protein: CASSGFGGLQETQYF
CDR3 DNA: TGTGCTAGCAGCGGTTTTGGGGGCCTTCAAGAGACCCAGTACTTC

J gene: TRBJ2-3
V gene: TRBV28
D gene: NA
clone size: NA
CDR3 protein: CASSPSAVSRYAYF
CDR3 DNA: TGTGCCAGCAGCCCCTCGGCCGTGAGCAGATACGCGTATTTT

J gene: TRBJ2-3
V gene: TRBV20-1
D gene: NA
clone size: few
CDR3 protein: CSARLGKEADTQYF
CDR3 DNA: TGCAGTGCTAGACTAGGGAAGGAGGCAGATACGCAGTATTTT

J gene: TRBJ1-3
V gene: TRBV9
D gene: NA
clone size: few
CDR3 protein: CASSVGRNSGNTIYF
CDR3 DNA: TGTGCCAGCAGCGTAGGACGGAACTCTGGAAACACCATATATTTT

J gene: TRBJ2-7
V gene: TRBV2
D gene: TRBD1
clone size: NA
CDR3 protein: CASRGTATGTTRYEQYF
CDR3 DNA: TGTGCCAGCAGGGGGACAGCGACGGGGACCACTCGCTACGAGCAGTACTTC

J gene: TRBJ2-1
V gene: TRBV10-3
D gene: TRBD1
clone size: NA
CDR3 protein: CAATGENEQFF
CDR3 DNA: TGTGCCGCAACAGGGGAGAATGAGCAGTTCTTC

J gene: TRBJ2-3
V gene: TRBV7-2
D gene: TRBD2
clone size: NA
CDR3 protein: CASSKALAAGDTQYF
CDR3 DNA: TGTGCCAGCAGCAAAGCTCTAGCGGCGGGAGATACGCAGTATTTT

J gene: TRBJ1-6
V gene: TRBV10-2
D gene: TRBD1
clone size: NA
CDR3 protein: CASIRDSNSPLHF
CDR3 DNA: TGCGCCAGCATCCGGGACAGTAATTCACCCCTCCACTTT

J gene: TRBJ2-4
V gene: TRBV12-3/TRBV12-4
D gene: NA
clone size: NA
CDR3 protein: CASSLRGHIAKNIQYF
CDR3 DNA: TGTGCCAGCAGTTTGCGGGGGCATATAGCCAAAAACATTCAGTACTTC

J gene: TRBJ2-1
V gene: TRBV20-1
D gene: TRBD1
clone size: many
CDR3 protein: CSAGDRGRVYNEQFF
CDR3 DNA: TGCAGTGCTGGAGACAGGGGACGAGTCTACAATGAGCAGTTCTTC

J gene: TRBJ2-7
V gene: TRBV20-1
D gene: TRBD2
clone size: few
CDR3 protein: CPLSGTSGGLGVIEQYF
CDR3 DNA: TGCCCGCTATCGGGGACTAGCGGGGGGCTCGGGGTCATCGAGCAGTACTTC

J gene: TRBJ2-5
V gene: TRBV7-2
D gene: NA
clone size: few
CDR3 protein: CASSSQTQGFQETQYF
CDR3 DNA: TGTGCCAGCAGCTCCCAGACCCAGGGGTTCCAAGAGACCCAGTACTTC

J gene: TRBJ2-2
V gene: TRBV6-2/TRBV6-3
D gene: NA
clone size: NA
CDR3 protein: CASSYSPGRPTNTGELFF
CDR3 DNA: TGTGCCAGCAGTTACTCCCCCGGCAGGCCAACGAACACCGGGGAGCTGTTTTTT

J gene: TRBJ2-1
V gene: TRBV5-1
D gene: NA
clone size: NA
CDR3 protein: CTSSLAPGLRYNEQFF
CDR3 DNA: TGCACCAGCAGCTTGGCCCCGGGACTCAGATACAATGAGCAGTTCTTC

J gene: TRBJ2-2
V gene: TRBV13
D gene: NA
clone size: NA
CDR3 protein: CASLYRVANTGELFF
CDR3 DNA: TGTGCCAGCCTGTACAGGGTCGCGAACACCGGGGAGCTGTTTTTT

J gene: TRBJ2-5
V gene: TRBV6-5
D gene: TRBD2
clone size: NA
CDR3 protein: CASSRGLARETQYF
CDR3 DNA: TGTGCCAGCAGTAGGGGACTAGCGCGAGAGACCCAGTACTTC

J gene: TRBJ2-6
V gene: TRBV7-9
D gene: NA
clone size: NA
CDR3 protein: CASRGPLDVLTF
CDR3 DNA: TGTGCCAGCCGGGGACCCCTAGACGTCCTGACTTTC

J gene: TRBJ2-3
V gene: TRBV18
D gene: TRBD2
clone size: NA
CDR3 protein: CASSPLTSDTDTQYF
CDR3 DNA: TGTGCCAGCTCACCACTGACTAGCGACACAGATACGCAGTATTTT

J gene: TRBJ2-5
V gene: TRBV3-1
D gene: TRBD2
clone size: NA
CDR3 protein: CASSQALAGFRETQYF
CDR3 DNA: TGTGCCAGCAGCCAGGCGCTAGCGGGGTTCAGAGAGACCCAGTACTTC

J gene: TRBJ2-5
V gene: TRBV20-1
D gene: NA
clone size: NA
CDR3 protein: CSARAVSQETQYF
CDR3 DNA: TGCAGTGCTAGAGCCGTCAGCCAAGAGACCCAGTACTTC

J gene: TRBJ2-5
V gene: TRBV2
D gene: NA
clone size: NA
CDR3 protein: CASNFAQAQETQYF
CDR3 DNA: TGTGCCAGCAACTTTGCCCAAGCCCAAGAGACCCAGTACTTC

J gene: TRBJ2-6
V gene: TRBV20-1
D gene: NA
clone size: once
CDR3 protein: CSARDEDLGANVLTF
CDR3 DNA: TGCAGTGCTAGAGATGAGGATCTCGGGGCCAACGTCCTGACTTTC

J gene: TRBJ2-5
V gene: TRBV29-1
D gene: NA
clone size: few
CDR3 protein: CSVDSSSMETQYF
CDR3 DNA: TGCAGCGTTGACTCCTCGTCAATGGAGACCCAGTACTTC

J gene: TRBJ2-7
V gene: TRBV5-1
D gene: NA
clone size: NA
CDR3 protein: CASSFNGADEQYF
CDR3 DNA: TGCGCCAGCAGCTTCAATGGGGCTGACGAGCAGTACTTC

J gene: TRBJ2-5
V gene: TRBV25-1
D gene: NA
clone size: NA
CDR3 protein: CASSDYWETQYF
CDR3 DNA: TGTGCCAGCAGTGACTATTGGGAGACCCAGTACTTC

J gene: TRBJ2-5
V gene: TRBV15
D gene: NA
clone size: few
CDR3 protein: CATSRDWSRRVQIQETQYF
CDR3 DNA: TGTGCCACCAGCAGAGATTGGTCTCGTCGGGTTCAGATTCAAGAGACCCAGTACTTC

J gene: TRBJ2-5
V gene: TRBV5-1
D gene: TRBD1
clone size: once
CDR3 protein: CASSLLDREMGTQYF
CDR3 DNA: TGCGCCAGCAGCTTGTTGGACAGGGAGATGGGGACCCAGTACTTC

J gene: TRBJ2-5
V gene: TRBV5-6
D gene: TRBD1
clone size: few
CDR3 protein: CASSRQGYQETQYF
CDR3 DNA: TGTGCCAGCAGCCGACAGGGGTATCAAGAGACCCAGTACTTC

J gene: TRBJ2-5
V gene: TRBV7-2
D gene: TRBD2
clone size: few
CDR3 protein: CASSPRTSGGKETQYF
CDR3 DNA: TGTGCCAGCAGCCCCAGGACTAGCGGGGGGAAAGAGACCCAGTACTTC

J gene: TRBJ2-6
V gene: TRBV29-1
D gene: TRBD2
clone size: NA
CDR3 protein: CSVRSREGTSGANVLTF
CDR3 DNA: TGCAGCGTTCGGAGCAGGGAGGGAACCTCTGGGGCCAACGTCCTGACTTTC

J gene: TRBJ2-5
V gene: TRBV20-1
D gene: NA
clone size: NA
CDR3 protein: CSARAPAQTQYF
CDR3 DNA: TGCAGTGCTAGAGCCCCCGCTCAGACCCAGTACTTC

J gene: TRBJ2-3
V gene: TRBV11-2
D gene: NA
clone size: NA
CDR3 protein: CASSPLGARTDTQYF
CDR3 DNA: TGTGCCAGCAGCCCCCTCGGGGCGCGCACAGATACGCAGTATTTT

J gene: TRBJ2-1
V gene: TRBV5-1
D gene: NA
clone size: few
CDR3 protein: CASSPTTGLSGSYNEQFF
CDR3 DNA: TGCGCCAGCAGCCCGACGACAGGCCTATCGGGCTCCTACAATGAGCAGTTCTTC

J gene: TRBJ1-6
V gene: TRBV20-1
D gene: NA
clone size: few
CDR3 protein: CSASRAGGSLGSPLHF
CDR3 DNA: TGCAGTGCTAGTAGGGCGGGGGGCAGTTTGGGATCACCCCTCCACTTT

J gene: TRBJ1-4
V gene: TRBV13
D gene: TRBD1
clone size: NA
CDR3 protein: CASSPQGIGEKLFF
CDR3 DNA: TGTGCCAGCAGCCCACAGGGGATCGGCGAAAAACTGTTTTTT